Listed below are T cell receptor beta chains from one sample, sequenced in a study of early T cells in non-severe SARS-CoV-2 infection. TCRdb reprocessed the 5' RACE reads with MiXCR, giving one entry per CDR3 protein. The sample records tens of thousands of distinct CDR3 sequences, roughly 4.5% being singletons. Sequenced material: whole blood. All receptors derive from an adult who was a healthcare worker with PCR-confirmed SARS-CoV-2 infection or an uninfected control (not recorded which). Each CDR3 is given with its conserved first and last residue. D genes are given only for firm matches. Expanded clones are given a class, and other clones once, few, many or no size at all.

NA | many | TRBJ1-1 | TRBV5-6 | TGTGCCAGCAGCTTCCCCAGGCAGAACACTGAAGCTTTCTTT | CASSFPRQNTEAFF
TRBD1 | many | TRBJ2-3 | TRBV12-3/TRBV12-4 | TGTGCCAGCAGCCAAGGGACAGAAGATACGCAGTATTTT | CASSQGTEDTQYF
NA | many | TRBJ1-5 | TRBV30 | TGTGCCTGGAGCGGACAGTTCAATCAGCCCCAGCATTTT | CAWSGQFNQPQHF
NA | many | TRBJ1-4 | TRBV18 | TGTGCCAGCTCACCAACAGGGATGAAAGAAAAACTGTTTTTT | CASSPTGMKEKLFF
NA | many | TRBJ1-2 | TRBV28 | TGTGCCAGCAGTTTAGGAGGGAACTATGGCTACACCTTC | CASSLGGNYGYTF
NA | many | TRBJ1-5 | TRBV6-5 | TGTGCCAGCAGTTCCACGGAGAATCAGCCCCAGCATTTT | CASSSTENQPQHF
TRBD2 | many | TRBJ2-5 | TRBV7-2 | TGTGCCAGCAGCTTAGCCCTAGCGGGGGGGACCCAAGAGACCCAGTACTTC | CASSLALAGGTQETQYF
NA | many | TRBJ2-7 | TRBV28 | TGTGCCAGCAGTCCCGGGGGGACACCAACCTACGAGCAGTACTTC | CASSPGGTPTYEQYF
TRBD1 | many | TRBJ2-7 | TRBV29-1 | TGCAGCGCCGCAGACCGGACAGGGGTACACGAGCAGTACTTC | CSAADRTGVHEQYF
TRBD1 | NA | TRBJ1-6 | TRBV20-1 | TGCAGTCCCACTCGGGACAGGGGTTCACCCCTCCACTTT | CSPTRDRGSPLHF
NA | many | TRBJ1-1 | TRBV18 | TGTGCCAGCTCAGGTAACAGGAACACTGAAGCTTTCTTT | CASSGNRNTEAFF
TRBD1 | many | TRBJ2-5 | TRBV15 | TGTGCCACCAGCAGAAAAACCCCGGGACAGGGCTCCCAAGAGACCCAGTACTTC | CATSRKTPGQGSQETQYF
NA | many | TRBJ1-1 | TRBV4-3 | TGCGCCAGCAGCCAAGGTCTCCAGGCGAACACTGAAGCTTTCTTT | CASSQGLQANTEAFF
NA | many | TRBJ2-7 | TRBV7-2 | TGTGCCAGCTCCAGGGGGGGACAAGGGGCCTACGAGCAGTACTTC | CASSRGGQGAYEQYF
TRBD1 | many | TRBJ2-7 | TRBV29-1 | TGCAGCTTCCGGGACAGATCCTACGAGCAGTACTTC | CSFRDRSYEQYF
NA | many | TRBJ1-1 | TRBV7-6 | TGTGCCAGCGGACCCGGGGCCCCAGCTTTCTTT | CASGPGAPAFF
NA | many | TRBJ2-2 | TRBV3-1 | TGTGCCAGCAGCCCCAGCACTAGGGGCGGGGAGCTGTTTTTT | CASSPSTRGGELFF
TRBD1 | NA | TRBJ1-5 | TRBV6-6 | TGTGCCAGCGGAAAACAGGGGACCTATCAGCCCCAGCATTTT | CASGKQGTYQPQHF
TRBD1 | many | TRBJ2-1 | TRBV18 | TGTGCCAGCTCACCATCGCAGGGGGCAAGGAATGAGCAGTTCTTC | CASSPSQGARNEQFF
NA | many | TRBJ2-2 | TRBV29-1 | TGCAGCGTCGTAAGATCCGGGGAGCTGTTTTTT | CSVVRSGELFF
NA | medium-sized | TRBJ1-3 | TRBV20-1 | TGCAGTGCTAGAGATCCGGACAGATACTCTGGAAACACCATATATTTT | CSARDPDRYSGNTIYF
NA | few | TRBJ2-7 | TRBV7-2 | TGTGCCAGCAGCTTAAACAAGATCTACGAGCAGTACTTC | CASSLNKIYEQYF
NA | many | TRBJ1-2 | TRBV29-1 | TGCAGCGTTGGAGGCAGATACAACTATGGCTACACCTTC | CSVGGRYNYGYTF
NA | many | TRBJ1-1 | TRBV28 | TGTGCCAGCAGTTTATCCCGGACTGAAGCTTTCTTT | CASSLSRTEAFF
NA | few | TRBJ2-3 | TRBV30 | TGTGCCTGGAGTGCCTTCTCTTGGCGGCTGAGCACAGATACGCAGTATTTT | CAWSAFSWRLSTDTQYF
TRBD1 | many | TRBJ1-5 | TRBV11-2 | TGTGCCAGCAGCTTAAACCGGGACAGGAATCAGCCCCAGCATTTT | CASSLNRDRNQPQHF